Following are 24 T cell receptor beta chains from one sample sequenced in a study of T cells after yellow fever vaccination. TCRdb recomputed calls from the 5' RACE reads with MiXCR, one row per CDR3 protein. Here the sample spans 96,000 or so distinct CDR3 sequences, 8% to 10% being singletons. The specimen was CD8+ T cells not binding an NS4B(214-222) dextramer, sorted from PBMCs, collected roughly 15 days after the first yellow fever vaccination. These receptor sequences come from a man between 18 and 35 years old who received the YFV17D yellow fever vaccine.

This clonotype has only a few counts. The chain joins TRBV7-6 to TRBJ1-2; 8 bases fit TRBD1. With 5 bases clipped from V and 6 bases from J, the junction kept 8 bases outside the gene matches. Per germline, CDR1 SGHVS and CDR2 FNYEAQ. This CDR3 contains 14 residues. CDR3 sequence (DNA): TGTGCCAGCAGCCTTGGACAGGGAGTGCATGGCTACACCTTC. The encoded protein is CASSLGQGVHGYTF.

This clonotype was seen a few times. V and J are TRBV7-3 and TRBJ2-5; D might be TRBD2 (5 bases). Germline V CDR1 and CDR2: SGHTA, FQGTGA. Trimming removed 5 bases at V and 4 bases at J, with 17 bases between. The CDR3 is 15 residues long. In DNA form, the CDR3 reads TGTGCCAGCAGCCAAGGGCCGGGGATGAGAGAGACCCAGTACTTC. Translation: CASSQGPGMRETQYF.

This clonotype was recorded a few times. The chain joins TRBV7-9 to TRBJ2-5; D is unresolved. The V gene lost 2 bases and the J gene lost 2 bases, with 9 bases spanning the gap. CDR1 and CDR2 from the germline V gene are SEHNR and FQNEAQ (reference sequence). This CDR3 has 14 amino acids. The CDR3 DNA reads as TGTGCCAGCAGCTTACGGCAGGAGCAAGAGACCCAGTACTTC. This translates into CASSLRQEQETQYF.

CDR3 in amino acids: CASSPGGAEQFF. The CDR3 DNA follows: TGTGCCAGCAGCCCAGGGGGCGCTGAGCAGTTCTTC. The genes are TRBV12-3 or TRBV12-4 and TRBJ2-1; 8 bases line up with TRBD1. CDR3 size: 12 residues. V shed 6 bases, J shed 9 bases, and the junction held 4 bases outside the gene matches.

This sequence joins TRBV5-5 and TRBJ2-6; 9 bases align to TRBD1. The CDR3 runs to 18 residues. The V gene's germline CDR1 is SGHKS and CDR2 YYEKEE (reference sequence). V lost 0 bases to trimming and J lost 0 bases; unmatched junction nucleotides: 4. The CDR3 DNA follows: TGTGCCAGCAGCTTGGGGACAGGGGCCCACTCTGGGGCCAACGTCCTGACTTTC. This codes for CASSLGTGAHSGANVLTF.

This clonotype was recorded at least ten times. The genes are TRBV29-1 and TRBJ2-1; TRBD2 matches 8 bases. Germline trimming cut 5 bases from V and 6 bases from J; bases unmatched to any gene: 15. The CDR3 has 16 residues. Looked up from germline, CDR1 is SQVTM and CDR2 is ANQGSEA. CDR3 bases: TGCAGCGTTACTTTCTCTGGAATAGCGGGGCTCAATGAGCAGTTCTTC. This translates into CSVTFSGIAGLNEQFF.

The gene calls are TRBV11-2 and TRBJ2-5; 11 nucleotides line up with TRBD2. The V gene end was trimmed by 5 bases and the J gene end by 3 bases; junction bases not matched to a gene: 5. In germline, CDR1 is SGHAT, CDR2 FQNNGV. The CDR3 is made up of 15 amino acids. The chain's CDR3 is CASSRTSGSKETQYF. In DNA form, the CDR3 reads TGTGCCAGCAGCCGGACTAGCGGGTCCAAAGAGACCCAGTACTTC.

This clonotype was counted a single time. V and J are TRBV2 and TRBJ2-7, with 8 bases lining up with TRBD2. The CDR3 runs 18 residues. Germline lookup yields CDR1 SNHLY and CDR2 FYNNEI. V dropped 1 base and J dropped 0; count of bases not matched to a gene: 11. CDR3 sequence (DNA): TGTGCCAGCAGTGAAGGGCTTAGCGGGGCTTACTACTCCTACGAGCAGTACGTC. Translating it yields CASSEGLSGAYYSYEQYV.

This clonotype has just a few counts. This sequence joins TRBV20-1 and TRBJ2-3; TRBD2 aligns across 10 bases. Germline-derived CDR1 and CDR2 are DFQATT and SNEGSKA (reference sequence). CDR3 length equals 17 residues. The trim removed 1 base at V and 2 bases at J, leaving 9 bases unmatched. The CDR3 sequence is CSARVASGGPITDTQYF. CDR3 nucleotides: TGCAGTGCTAGAGTGGCTAGCGGGGGCCCCATCACAGATACGCAGTATTTT.

This clonotype has ten or more counts. This chain joins TRBV4-1 and TRBJ1-5; TRBD1 might be the D (5 bases). CDR3 length: 20 amino acids. The V end lost 1 base, the J end lost 3 bases, and 25 bases lay between the germline ends. Per the germline V gene, CDR1 is MGHRA and CDR2 is YSYEKL. CDR3: CASSQVWPTTRSRVNQPQHF. In nucleotides, the CDR3 is TGCGCCAGCAGCCAAGTTTGGCCCACGACGCGCTCCAGGGTCAATCAGCCCCAGCATTTT.

This chain joins TRBV7-2 and TRBJ2-2; TRBD1 aligns across 12 bases. Trimming removed 5 bases from V and 6 bases from J; junction bases left unmatched: 4. Germline lookup yields CDR1 SGHTA and CDR2 FQGNSA. This CDR3 has 15 residues. CDR3 nucleotide sequence: TGTGCCAGCAGCCACCGGGACAGGGGGCCCGGGGAGCTGTTTTTT. Its protein product is CASSHRDRGPGELFF.

This clonotype was seen at least ten times. J is TRBJ2-6 and V is TRBV6-5; a weak D match, TRBD1 (5 bases). V was clipped by 5 bases and J by 4 bases, with 21 bases between them. This CDR3 is 18 amino acids long. Germline CDR1 reads MNHEY; CDR2 reads SVGAGI. CDR3 residues: CASSPGHYTLSGANVLTF. CDR3 in DNA: TGTGCCAGCAGTCCTGGACACTACACTCTGTCCGGGGCCAACGTCCTGACTTTC.

This clonotype was seen a handful of times. The gene calls are TRBV5-6 and TRBJ2-5, with D possibly TRBD1 on 6 matching bases. This CDR3 has 15 amino acids. Germline loops: CDR1 SGHDT, CDR2 YYEEEE. Trimming pared 3 bases from V and 0 bases from J, leaving 12 bases between. The CDR3: CASSWGRDNQETQYF. The CDR3 DNA reads TGTGCCAGCAGCTGGGGCCGGGACAACCAAGAGACCCAGTACTTC. Looking up the rest from reference TRBV5-6 and TRBJ2-5 gives the full variable domain: DAGVTQSPTHLIKTRGQQVTLRCSPKSGHDTVSWYQQALGQGPQFIFQYYEEEERQRGNFPDRFSGHQFPNYSSELNVNALLLGDSALYLCASSWGRDNQETQYFGPGTRLLVL.

This clonotype occurred a few times. V is TRBV19 and J is TRBJ2-7; either TRBD1 or TRBD2 may supply D (5 bases each). The V gene lost 3 bases and the J gene lost 3 bases, with 9 bases spanning the gap. CDR1 is LNHDA, CDR2 SQIVND, per germline (reference sequence). The CDR3 contains 13 residues. CDR3 coding DNA: TGTGCCAGTAGTATGGGACCGAACTACGAGCAGTACTTC. Protein product: CASSMGPNYEQYF.

This clonotype was seen ten or more times. The chain combines TRBV4-1 with TRBJ1-1; D gene unclear. This CDR3 region has 12 residues. CDR1 is MGHRA, CDR2 YSYEKL, per germline. V lost 0 bases and J 2 bases, leaving 1 base between the germline ends. The CDR3 DNA follows: TGCGCCAGCAGCCAAGATAACACTGAAGCTTTCTTT. It specifies CASSQDNTEAFF.

This clonotype was observed a few times. The chain employs TRBV13 and TRBJ1-3; D call uncertain. The CDR3 is made up of 16 amino acids. Trimming removed 5 bases from V and 3 bases from J, with 17 bases in between. Looked up from germline, CDR1 is PRHDT and CDR2 is FYEKMQ (reference sequence). CDR3: CASSHRPGRIGNTIYF. The CDR3 DNA reads as TGTGCCAGCAGCCACCGCCCAGGACGGATTGGAAACACCATATATTTT. Variable domain in full (rest from reference TRBV13 and TRBJ1-3): AAGVIQSPRHLIKEKRETATLKCYPIPRHDTVYWYQQGPGQDPQFLISFYEKMQSDKGSIPDRFSAQQFSDYHSELNMSSLELGDSALYFCASSHRPGRIGNTIYFGEGSWLTVV.

J is TRBJ1-1 and V is TRBV29-1, with D tentatively TRBD1 (6 bases). The germline V and J ends were trimmed by 5 bases and 2 bases, with 12 bases remaining between them. The CDR3 length is 13 residues. From germline, CDR1 is SQVTM and CDR2 ANQGSEA. For the CDR3, the DNA is TGCAGCGTTCAGACAGGTTCTAACACTGAAGCTTTCTTT. Protein product: CSVQTGSNTEAFF.

This clonotype has more than one count but fewer than ten. The CDR3 loop reads CASSPLMEAGQETQYF. In DNA form, the CDR3 reads TGTGCCAGCTCACCTTTGATGGAGGCCGGCCAAGAGACCCAGTACTTC. The rearrangement links TRBV18 to TRBJ2-5; tentative D call: TRBD2 (5 bases). Germline V CDR1 and CDR2: KGHSH, LQKENI. The CDR3 contains 16 residues. V gave up 3 bases and J gave up 1 base, with 15 bases separating them.

This clonotype was detected a few times. The chain couples TRBV15 to TRBJ1-5, with D perhaps TRBD1 (5 bases). CDR1 and CDR2 from the germline V gene are LNHNV and YYDKDF (reference sequence). V was trimmed by 0 bases and J by 2 bases, leaving 11 bases between them. The CDR3 extends over 16 amino acids. In DNA, the CDR3 is TGTGCCACCAGCAGAGATGGGGGTCTAGGCAATCAGCCCCAGCATTTT. As protein: CATSRDGGLGNQPQHF.

The rearrangement joins TRBV5-6 to TRBJ2-2, with TRBD2 identical over 7 bases. With V trimmed by 5 bases and J by 5 bases, 12 bases remained unmatched. Germline V gives CDR1 SGHDT, CDR2 YYEEEE. This CDR3 comprises 16 residues. The CDR3 here is CASSSRDYDETGELFF. The CDR3 nucleotides read TGTGCCAGCAGTAGCCGGGACTACGACGAGACCGGGGAGCTGTTTTTT. The full variable domain, with the rest looked up from reference TRBV5-6 and TRBJ2-2, is DAGVTQSPTHLIKTRGQQVTLRCSPKSGHDTVSWYQQALGQGPQFIFQYYEEEERQRGNFPDRFSGHQFPNYSSELNVNALLLGDSALYLCASSSRDYDETGELFFGEGSRLTVL.

This clonotype was detected ten times or more. This chain links TRBV6-2 or TRBV6-3 with TRBJ2-3; 8 bases fit TRBD1. Unmatched junction bases numbered 8, after V lost 6 bases and J lost 0 bases. The CDR3 is 16 residues long. Germline lookup yields CDR1 MNHEY and CDR2 SVGEGT. CDR3 DNA: TGTGCCAGCAGCCGGACAGGGAGCCAGAGCACAGATACGCAGTATTTT. Translating it yields CASSRTGSQSTDTQYF.

This clonotype was observed a few times. In nucleotides, the CDR3 is TGTGCCAGCAGTAGGGGCGTCGCGCATGGCTACACCTTC. This gives the protein CASSRGVAHGYTF. The V and J genes are TRBV7-9 and TRBJ1-2, with a weak D call TRBD1 (5 bases). The CDR3 totals 13 residues. CDR1 SEHNR and CDR2 FQNEAQ come from the germline V gene (reference sequence). V lost 6 bases, J lost 6 bases, and 14 bases lay in between.

The chain recombines TRBV6-2 or TRBV6-3 with TRBJ1-5; 7 bases are shared with TRBD1. Germline V gives CDR1 MNHEY, CDR2 SVGEGT. The ends lost 4 bases at V and 6 bases at J; junction bases unmatched: 6. The CDR3 spans 14 residues. CDR3 residues: CASSSATGFQPQHF. For the CDR3, the DNA is TGTGCCAGCAGTTCAGCGACAGGGTTTCAGCCCCAGCATTTT.

This clonotype turned up a few times. This sequence joins TRBV29-1 and TRBJ2-3; a possible D gene is TRBD1 (6 bases). V was cut by 6 bases and J by 2 bases, with 15 bases left in between. There are 14 residues in the CDR3. The germline V gene has CDR1 SQVTM and CDR2 ANQGSEA. The CDR3 sequence is CSVCWDINTDTQYF. The CDR3 DNA reads as TGCAGCGTCTGTTGGGACATAAACACAGATACGCAGTATTTT.